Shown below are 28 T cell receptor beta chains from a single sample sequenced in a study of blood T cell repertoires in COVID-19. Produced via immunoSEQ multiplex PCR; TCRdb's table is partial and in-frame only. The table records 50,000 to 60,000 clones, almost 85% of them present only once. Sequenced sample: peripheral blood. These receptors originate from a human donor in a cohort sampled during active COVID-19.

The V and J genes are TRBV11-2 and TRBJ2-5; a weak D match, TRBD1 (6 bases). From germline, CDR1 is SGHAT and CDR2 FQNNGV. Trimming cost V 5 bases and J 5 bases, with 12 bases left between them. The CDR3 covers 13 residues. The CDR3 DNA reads TGTGCCAGCAGCCAGCAGGGGCGGGAGACCCAGTACTTC. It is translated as CASSQQGRETQYF.

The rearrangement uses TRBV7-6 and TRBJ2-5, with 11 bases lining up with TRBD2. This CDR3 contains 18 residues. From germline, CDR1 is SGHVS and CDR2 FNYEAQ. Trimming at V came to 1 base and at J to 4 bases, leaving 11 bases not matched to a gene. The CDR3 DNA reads TGTGCCAGCAGCTTAGGGTCCCGGGCTAGCGGGAGGATAGAGACCCAGTACTTC. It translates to CASSLGSRASGRIETQYF.

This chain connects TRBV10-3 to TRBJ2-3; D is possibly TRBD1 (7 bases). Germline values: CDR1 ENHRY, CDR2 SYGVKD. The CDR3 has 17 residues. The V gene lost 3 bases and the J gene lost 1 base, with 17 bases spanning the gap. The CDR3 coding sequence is TGTGCCATCAGTGACTGGGGGCAGGGGGAGGGCACAGATACGCAGTATTTT. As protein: CAISDWGQGEGTDTQYF.

The CDR3 DNA reads TGCGCCAGCAGCCCGCTCTGGACAGGCCCCTTGGTCGCTGAAGCTTTCTTT. This encodes CASSPLWTGPLVAEAFF. This chain links TRBV4-1 with TRBJ1-1; 7 nucleotides line up with TRBD1. The CDR3 is 17 amino acids. The germline CDR1 and CDR2 sequences are MGHRA and YSYEKL. The J segment lost 6 bases and the V segment lost 4 bases, leaving 17 bases of the junction unmatched.

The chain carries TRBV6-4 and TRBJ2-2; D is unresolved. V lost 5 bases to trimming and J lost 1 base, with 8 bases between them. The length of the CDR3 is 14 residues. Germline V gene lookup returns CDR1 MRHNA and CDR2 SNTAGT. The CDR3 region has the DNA TGTGCCAGCAGTCTTTTGTTGAACACCGGGGAGCTGTTTTTT. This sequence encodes CASSLLLNTGELFF.

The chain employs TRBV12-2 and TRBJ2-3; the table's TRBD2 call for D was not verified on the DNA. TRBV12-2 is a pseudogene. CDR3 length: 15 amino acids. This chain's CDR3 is CASRLGGGRGDTQYF. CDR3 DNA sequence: TGTGCAAGTCGCTTAGGCGGGGGGAGGGGAGATACGCAGTATTTT.

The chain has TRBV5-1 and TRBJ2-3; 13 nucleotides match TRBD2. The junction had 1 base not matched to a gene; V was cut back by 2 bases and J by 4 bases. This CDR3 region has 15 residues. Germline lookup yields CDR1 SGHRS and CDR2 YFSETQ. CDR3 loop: CASSFGLAGADTQYF. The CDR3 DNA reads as TGCGCCAGCAGCTTTGGACTAGCGGGAGCAGATACGCAGTATTTT. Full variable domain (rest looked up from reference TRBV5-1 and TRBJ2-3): KAGVTQTPRYLIKTRGQQVTLSCSPISGHRSVSWYQQTPGQGLQFLFEYFSETQRNKGNFPGRFSGRQFSNSRSEMNVSTLELGDSALYLCASSFGLAGADTQYFGPGTRLTVL.

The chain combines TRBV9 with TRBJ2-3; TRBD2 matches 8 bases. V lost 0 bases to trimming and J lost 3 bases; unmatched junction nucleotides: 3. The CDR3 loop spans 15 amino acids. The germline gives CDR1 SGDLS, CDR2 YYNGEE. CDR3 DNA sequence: TGTGCCAGCAGCGTAGTAGTAGCGGGGACAGATACGCAGTATTTT. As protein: CASSVVVAGTDTQYF.

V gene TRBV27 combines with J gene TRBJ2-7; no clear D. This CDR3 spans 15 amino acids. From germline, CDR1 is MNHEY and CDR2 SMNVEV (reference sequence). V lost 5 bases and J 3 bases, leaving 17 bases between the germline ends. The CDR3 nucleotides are TGTGCCAGCAGTCCCCTACTTGCCTACGGCTACGAGCAGTACTTC. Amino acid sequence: CASSPLLAYGYEQYF.

CDR3: CASSQELTPWRGPQHF. The CDR3 coding sequence is TGCGCCAGCAGCCAAGAACTAACCCCATGGCGAGGGCCCCAGCATTTT. The chain employs TRBV4-1 and TRBJ1-5; D gene uncertain. The germline CDR1 and CDR2 sequences are MGHRA and YSYEKL. Trimming pared 0 bases from V and 9 bases from J, leaving 18 bases between. CDR3 length: 16 residues.

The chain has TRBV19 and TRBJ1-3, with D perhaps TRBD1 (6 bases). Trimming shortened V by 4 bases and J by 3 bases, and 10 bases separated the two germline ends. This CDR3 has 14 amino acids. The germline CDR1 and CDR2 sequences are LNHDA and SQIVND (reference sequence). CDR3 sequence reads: CASSSGGRGNTIYF. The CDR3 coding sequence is TGTGCCAGTAGTAGTGGGGGCCGTGGAAACACCATATATTTT.

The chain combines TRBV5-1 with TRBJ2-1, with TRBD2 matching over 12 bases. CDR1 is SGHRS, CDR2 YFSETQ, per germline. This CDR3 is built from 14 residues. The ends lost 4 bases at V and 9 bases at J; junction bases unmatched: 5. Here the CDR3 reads CASSDGTSGLEQFF. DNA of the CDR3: TGCGCCAGCAGCGACGGGACTAGCGGGCTTGAGCAGTTCTTC.

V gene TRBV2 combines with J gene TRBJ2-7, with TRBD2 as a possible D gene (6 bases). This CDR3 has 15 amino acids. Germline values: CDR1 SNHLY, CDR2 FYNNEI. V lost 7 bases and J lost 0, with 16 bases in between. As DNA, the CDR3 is TGTGCCAGCACCGAACCGGGACTCATCTCCTACGAGCAGTACTTC. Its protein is CASTEPGLISYEQYF.

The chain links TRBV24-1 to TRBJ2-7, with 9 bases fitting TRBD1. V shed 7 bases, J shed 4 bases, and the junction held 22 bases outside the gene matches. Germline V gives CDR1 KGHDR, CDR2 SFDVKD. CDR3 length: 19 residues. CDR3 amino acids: CATSSSRGQGDRSPYEQYF. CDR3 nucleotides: TGTGCCACCAGCTCTTCGAGGGGACAGGGAGACCGAAGTCCATACGAGCAGTACTTC.

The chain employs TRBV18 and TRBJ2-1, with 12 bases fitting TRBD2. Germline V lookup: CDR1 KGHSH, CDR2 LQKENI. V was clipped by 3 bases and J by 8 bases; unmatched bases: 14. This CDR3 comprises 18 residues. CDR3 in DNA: TGTGCCAGCTCACCCCCGGGACTAGCGGGCCCCCGTGGGGATGAGCAGTTCTTC. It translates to CASSPPGLAGPRGDEQFF.

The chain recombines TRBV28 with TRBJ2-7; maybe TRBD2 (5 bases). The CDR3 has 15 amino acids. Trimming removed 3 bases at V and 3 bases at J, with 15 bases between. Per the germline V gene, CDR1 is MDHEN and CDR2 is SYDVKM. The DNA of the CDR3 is TGTGCCAGCAGTTTTCCGGGAAGAGCCATCTACGAGCAGTACTTC. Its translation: CASSFPGRAIYEQYF.

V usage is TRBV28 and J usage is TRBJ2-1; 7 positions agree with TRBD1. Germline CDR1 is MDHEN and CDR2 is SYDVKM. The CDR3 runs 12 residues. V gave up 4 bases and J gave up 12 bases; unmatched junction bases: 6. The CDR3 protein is CASSSQGQPQFF. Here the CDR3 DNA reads TGTGCCAGCAGTTCTCAGGGACAGCCGCAGTTCTTC.

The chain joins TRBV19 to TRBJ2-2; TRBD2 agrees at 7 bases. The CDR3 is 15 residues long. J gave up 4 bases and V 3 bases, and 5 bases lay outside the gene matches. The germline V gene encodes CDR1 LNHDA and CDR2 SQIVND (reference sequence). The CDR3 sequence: CASSIPGTITGELFF. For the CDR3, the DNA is TGTGCCAGTAGTATCCCCGGGACTATCACCGGGGAGCTGTTTTTT.

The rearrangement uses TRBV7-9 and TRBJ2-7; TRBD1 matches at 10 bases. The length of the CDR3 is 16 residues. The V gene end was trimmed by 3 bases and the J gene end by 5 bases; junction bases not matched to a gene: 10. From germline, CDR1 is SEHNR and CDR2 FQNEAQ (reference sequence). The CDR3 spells CASSFYRDRGGDEQYF. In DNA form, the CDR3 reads TGTGCCAGCAGCTTCTACCGGGACAGGGGAGGGGACGAGCAGTACTTC.

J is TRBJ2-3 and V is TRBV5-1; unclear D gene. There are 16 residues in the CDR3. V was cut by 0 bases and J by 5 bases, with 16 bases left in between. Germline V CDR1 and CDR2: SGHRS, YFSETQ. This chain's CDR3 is CASSLGKTGMGDTQYF. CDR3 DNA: TGCGCCAGCAGCTTGGGGAAGACTGGTATGGGAGATACGCAGTATTTT.

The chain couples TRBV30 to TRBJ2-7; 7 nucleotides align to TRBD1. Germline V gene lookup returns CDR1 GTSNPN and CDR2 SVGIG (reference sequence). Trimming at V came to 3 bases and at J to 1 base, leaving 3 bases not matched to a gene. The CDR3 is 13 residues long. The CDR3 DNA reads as TGTGCCTGGAGCAGACAGGGTTCCTACGAGCAGTACTTC. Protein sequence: CAWSRQGSYEQYF. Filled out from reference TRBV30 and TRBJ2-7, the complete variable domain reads SQTIHQWPATLVQPVGSPLSLECTVEGTSNPNLYWYRQAAGRGLQLLFYSVGIGQISSEVPQNLSASRPQDRQFILSSKKLLLSDSGFYLCAWSRQGSYEQYFGPGTRLTVT.

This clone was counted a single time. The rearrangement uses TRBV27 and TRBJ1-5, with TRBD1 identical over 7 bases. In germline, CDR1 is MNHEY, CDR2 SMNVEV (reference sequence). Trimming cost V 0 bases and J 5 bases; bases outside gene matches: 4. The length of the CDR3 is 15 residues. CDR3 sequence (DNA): TGTGCCAGCAGTTTATCGACAGGGAGTGATCAGCCCCAGCATTTT. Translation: CASSLSTGSDQPQHF.

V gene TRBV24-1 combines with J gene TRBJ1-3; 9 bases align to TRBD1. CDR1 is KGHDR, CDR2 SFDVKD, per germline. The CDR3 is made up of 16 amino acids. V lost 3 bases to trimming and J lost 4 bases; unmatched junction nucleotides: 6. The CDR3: CATSDGGQGAGNTIYF. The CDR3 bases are TGTGCCACCAGTGATGGGGGACAGGGCGCGGGAAACACCATATATTTT.

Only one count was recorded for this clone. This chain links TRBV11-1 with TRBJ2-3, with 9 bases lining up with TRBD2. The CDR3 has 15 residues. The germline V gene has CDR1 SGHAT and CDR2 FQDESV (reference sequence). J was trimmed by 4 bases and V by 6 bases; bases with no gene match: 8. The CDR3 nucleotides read TGTGCCAGCAGTTCGAGCGGGAGGCGCGCAGATACGCAGTATTTT. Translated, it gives CASSSSGRRADTQYF.

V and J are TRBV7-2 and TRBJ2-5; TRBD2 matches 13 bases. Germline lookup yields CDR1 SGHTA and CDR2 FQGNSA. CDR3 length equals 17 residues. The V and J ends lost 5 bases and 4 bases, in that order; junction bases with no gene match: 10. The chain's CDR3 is CASSRRLAGGGGETQYF. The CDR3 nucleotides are TGTGCCAGCAGCCGCCGACTAGCGGGAGGAGGGGGAGAGACCCAGTACTTC. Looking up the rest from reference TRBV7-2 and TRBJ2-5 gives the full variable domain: GAGVSQSPSNKVTEKGKDVELRCDPISGHTALYWYRQSLGQGLEFLIYFQGNSAPDKSGLPSDRFSAERTGGSVSTLTIQRTQQEDSAVYLCASSRRLAGGGGETQYFGPGTRLLVL.

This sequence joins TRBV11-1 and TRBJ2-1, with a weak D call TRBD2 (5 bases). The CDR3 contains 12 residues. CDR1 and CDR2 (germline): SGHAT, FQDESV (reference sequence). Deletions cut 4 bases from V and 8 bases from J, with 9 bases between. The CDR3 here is CASSSGRDEQFF. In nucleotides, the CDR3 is TGTGCCAGCAGCTCCGGGCGGGATGAGCAGTTCTTC.

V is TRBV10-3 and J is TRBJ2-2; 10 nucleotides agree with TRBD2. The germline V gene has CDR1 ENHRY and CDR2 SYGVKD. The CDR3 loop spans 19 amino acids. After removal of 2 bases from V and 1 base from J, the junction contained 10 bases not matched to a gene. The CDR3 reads CAISEPRTSGRKNTGELFF. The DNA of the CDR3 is TGTGCCATCAGTGAGCCGAGGACTAGCGGACGAAAGAACACCGGGGAGCTGTTTTTT.

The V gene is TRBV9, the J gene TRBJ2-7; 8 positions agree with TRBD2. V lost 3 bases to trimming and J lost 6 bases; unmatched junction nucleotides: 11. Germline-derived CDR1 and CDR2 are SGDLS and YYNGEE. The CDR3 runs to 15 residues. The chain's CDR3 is CASSDSAGEGFEQYF. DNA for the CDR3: TGTGCCAGCAGCGACTCAGCGGGAGAGGGTTTCGAGCAGTACTTC.